The following is a T cell receptor beta chain sequence with its context. Its cognate antigen is unknown. V was trimmed by 5 bases and J by 7 bases, leaving 12 bases between them. The CDR3 totals 12 residues. CDR1 is MDHEN and CDR2 is SYDVKM in the germline V gene. The data are from a study of cytomegalovirus exposure and HLA in healthy donors. General observations from the study: Immune exposure was documented only through CMV serostatus. HLA-A and HLA-B allele assignments for most subjects were reportedly predicted accurately using TCR beta sequences. What was likely a sequencing artifact was a cluster of highly shared sequence variants.

The primer mix had 60 Vbeta and 13 Jbeta primers. In the original workflow: A later analysis counted approximately 88 million unique TCR beta chains, some 11 million shared. Clones were sequenced by immunoSEQ multiplex PCR, and TCRdb holds only the in-frame ones, with some missing. Clone size and the V and J calls come from that table; the DNA yielded D and trimming. The sample has about 140,000 clones; roughly 78% are singletons. The sequence derives from a man aged 25 to 40 in good health and CMV-seronegative. This chain joins TRBV28 and TRBJ2-7; D call uncertain. Sequenced: PBMCs. CDR3 in amino acids: CASSRRVWEQYF. For the CDR3, the DNA is TGTGCCAGCAGTCGACGGGTATGGGAGCAGTACTTC. Filled out from reference TRBV28 and TRBJ2-7, the complete variable domain reads DVKVTQSSRYLVKRTGEKVFLECVQDMDHENMFWYRQDPGLGLRLIYFSYDVKMKEKGDIPEGYSVSREKKERFSLILESASTNQTSMYLCASSRRVWEQYFGPGTRLTVT.